This T cell receptor (beta chain) was captured by sequencing in a study of T-cell reconstitution after alpha-beta-depleted transplantation in children. This clonotype came up a few times. A TCRbeta library incorporating unique molecular identifiers was prepared. One entry per CDR3 protein, called by TCRdb with MiXCR from the PCR reads. Of some 600,000 distinct CDR3 sequences in the sample, around a sixth were seen once. The CDR3 loop spans 14 amino acids. CDR1 PRHDT and CDR2 FYEKMQ come from the germline V gene (reference sequence). The V and J ends lost 5 bases and 3 bases respectively, with 11 bases between them.

This chain connects TRBV13 to TRBJ1-5; a possible D gene is TRBD1 (5 bases). Material: PBMCs from the stem cell graft donor, obtained from the stem cell graft. This receptor was taken from a human donor who donated a stem cell graft to a child with acute myeloid leukemia. The CDR3 DNA is TGTGCCAGCAGCCCGGGACCGGACAATCAGCCCCAGCATTTT. It specifies CASSPGPDNQPQHF.